The clone carrying this TCR beta chain has ten or more counts. The target antigen is unknown. This sample is drawn from a study of glioma-infiltrating T cells. Study results and limitations: Non-neoplastic patients had below-expected tissue-blood divergence, while all gliomas exceeded expectation. Tissue and blood shared very few CDR3 sequences.

V shed 3 bases and J 4 bases; nucleotides not matched to a gene: 9. The length of the CDR3 is 16 residues. The V gene's germline CDR1 is LGHNA and CDR2 YNFKEQ. Using RNA template, CDR3s of TCR alpha and beta were amplified with iRepertoire arm-PCR. Tissue mRNA or PBMC total RNA, roughly 90-450 ng, went into one-step reverse transcription and amplification. TCRdb called the multiplex PCR reads again in MiXCR, with one record for every CDR3 protein. The top ten hold 6.7% of the sample, which has fewer than 90,000 distinct CDR3 sequences, under 30% seen once. The TCR sequence derives from a human donor with low-grade glioma or glioblastoma, undergoing nonglioma brain surgery, or in good health (not recorded which). Sequenced material: glioma tissue, nonneoplastic brain tissue, or PBMCs (not recorded which). V and J are TRBV4-2 and TRBJ1-5; 7 bases fit TRBD1. CDR3 nucleotide sequence: TGTGCCAGCAGCCATGACCGGGACAGCAGTAATCAGCCCCAGCATTTT. This translates into CASSHDRDSSNQPQHF.